Listed below are T cell receptor beta chains from one sample, sequenced in a study of CD8 T cells in ankylosing spondylitis. MiXCR, run by TCRdb on the 5' RACE reads, gives a single entry per CDR3 protein. This sample carries over 700,000 distinct CDR3 sequences, roughly 20% of them seen once, and the ten largest clones take roughly a fifth. Material for sequencing was blood, either unsorted or a sorted T cell fraction (not recorded which). The receptors originated from a male donor with ankylosing spondylitis. The CDR3 runs from the conserved cysteine through the conserved F or W. D genes are given only for firm matches. Clone size, where shown, is once, few, many, or a class for clones that have expanded.

abundance: .
v_gene: TRBV5-6
j_gene: TRBJ1-1
d_gene: .
CDR3aa: CASSLVVAGNTEAFF
CDR3nt: TGTGCCAGCAGCTTGGTAGTCGCGGGGAACACTGAAGCTTTCTTT

abundance: few
v_gene: TRBV4-2
j_gene: TRBJ2-3
d_gene: TRBD2
CDR3aa: CASSQDQGGTSTDTQYF
CDR3nt: TGTGCCAGCAGCCAAGATCAGGGAGGGACTAGCACAGATACGCAGTATTTT

abundance: few
v_gene: TRBV21-1
j_gene: TRBJ2-5
d_gene: .
CDR3aa: CASSKGLAGVVETQYF
CDR3nt: TGTGCCAGCAGCAAAGGACTAGCGGGAGTTGTAGAGACCCAGTACTTC

abundance: .
v_gene: TRBV6-2/TRBV6-3
j_gene: TRBJ1-1
d_gene: .
CDR3aa: CASSYSTGGPMNTEAFF
CDR3nt: TGTGCCAGCAGTTACTCGACTGGGGGGCCGATGAACACTGAAGCTTTCTTT

abundance: few
v_gene: TRBV10-3
j_gene: TRBJ2-5
d_gene: TRBD2
CDR3aa: CAISKRTSGQETQYF
CDR3nt: TGTGCCATCAGTAAGCGGACTAGCGGACAAGAGACCCAGTACTTC

abundance: few
v_gene: TRBV4-1
j_gene: TRBJ1-5
d_gene: .
CDR3aa: CASSQGQLNQPQHF
CDR3nt: TGCGCCAGCAGCCAAGGACAGCTCAATCAGCCCCAGCATTTT

abundance: many
v_gene: TRBV12-3/TRBV12-4
j_gene: TRBJ1-2
d_gene: .
CDR3aa: CASSPPGVYGYTF
CDR3nt: TGTGCCAGCAGTCCACCAGGGGTCTATGGCTACACCTTC

abundance: few
v_gene: TRBV6-5
j_gene: TRBJ1-3
d_gene: .
CDR3aa: CASSYSGQSSGNTIYF
CDR3nt: TGTGCCAGCAGTTACTCCGGACAGAGCTCTGGAAACACCATATATTTT

abundance: .
v_gene: TRBV15
j_gene: TRBJ2-1
d_gene: TRBD2
CDR3aa: CATSNRLAGTFYNEQFF
CDR3nt: TGTGCCACCAGCAACCGACTAGCGGGAACATTCTACAATGAGCAGTTCTTC

abundance: few
v_gene: TRBV28
j_gene: TRBJ2-1
d_gene: .
CDR3aa: CASSTPGQGPPYNEQFF
CDR3nt: TGTGCCAGCAGCACCCCGGGGCAGGGCCCTCCCTACAATGAGCAGTTCTTC

abundance: .
v_gene: TRBV2
j_gene: TRBJ2-2
d_gene: .
CDR3aa: CASRRGTGISRGGELFF
CDR3nt: TGTGCCAGCAGGAGAGGAACAGGGATCTCTCGGGGCGGGGAGCTGTTTTTT

abundance: .
v_gene: TRBV6-2/TRBV6-3
j_gene: TRBJ2-5
d_gene: TRBD2
CDR3aa: CASSYPTGLARETQYF
CDR3nt: TGTGCCAGCAGTTACCCCACGGGACTAGCGAGAGAGACCCAGTACTTC

abundance: .
v_gene: TRBV7-2
j_gene: TRBJ2-3
d_gene: TRBD2
CDR3aa: CASSSGTSGRVDTQYF
CDR3nt: TGTGCCAGCAGCTCGGGGACTAGCGGGAGGGTAGATACGCAGTATTTT

abundance: .
v_gene: TRBV3-1
j_gene: TRBJ1-2
d_gene: .
CDR3aa: CASSTDNYGYTF
CDR3nt: TGTGCCAGCAGCACGGACAACTATGGCTACACCTTC

abundance: few
v_gene: TRBV29-1
j_gene: TRBJ2-6
d_gene: TRBD1
CDR3aa: CSVDPGQGSGANVLTF
CDR3nt: TGCAGCGTCGATCCGGGACAGGGGTCTGGGGCCAACGTCCTGACTTTC